This TCR beta chain was identified in a study of Ad26.COV2.S vaccination and SARS-CoV-2 variants. In regard to this clone: Its antigen remains unidentified.

Specified treatment: some 20 received Ad26.COV2.S at low or high dose, single or two shots; 5 received placebo; per-sample allocation not given. Samples came from day 63 after the first vaccine or placebo injection. Repertoires were generated with immunoSEQ multiplex PCR, while TCRdb's copy carries only in-frame clones and drops some. The sample holds about 680,000 clones; around 90% are singletons and the top ten take roughly 1.5%. General study points: Spike-specific TCR breadth ran higher among vaccine recipients than placebo recipients. Across vaccine and placebo recipients, the breadth of non-spike TCRs was similar. There was reportedly substantial breadth in spike-specific CD8+ and CD4+ T cell responses after vaccination.

The sample here was peripheral blood, taken in a trial of Ad26.COV2.S vaccine versus placebo. This TCR was recovered from a person aged 18 to 65 who received the Ad26.COV2.S COVID-19 vaccine or a placebo.

The CDR3 loop reads CASSRTLAGVEDGELFF. The DNA for the CDR3 is TGTGCCAGCAGCCGAACCTTGGCGGGAGTAGAGGACGGGGAGCTGTTTTTT. The chain couples TRBV4-2 to TRBJ2-2, with 7 bases matching TRBD2. The V segment lost 4 bases and the J segment 7 bases; nucleotides outside the gene matches: 15. The germline V gene has CDR1 LGHNA and CDR2 YNFKEQ. This CDR3 has 17 residues.